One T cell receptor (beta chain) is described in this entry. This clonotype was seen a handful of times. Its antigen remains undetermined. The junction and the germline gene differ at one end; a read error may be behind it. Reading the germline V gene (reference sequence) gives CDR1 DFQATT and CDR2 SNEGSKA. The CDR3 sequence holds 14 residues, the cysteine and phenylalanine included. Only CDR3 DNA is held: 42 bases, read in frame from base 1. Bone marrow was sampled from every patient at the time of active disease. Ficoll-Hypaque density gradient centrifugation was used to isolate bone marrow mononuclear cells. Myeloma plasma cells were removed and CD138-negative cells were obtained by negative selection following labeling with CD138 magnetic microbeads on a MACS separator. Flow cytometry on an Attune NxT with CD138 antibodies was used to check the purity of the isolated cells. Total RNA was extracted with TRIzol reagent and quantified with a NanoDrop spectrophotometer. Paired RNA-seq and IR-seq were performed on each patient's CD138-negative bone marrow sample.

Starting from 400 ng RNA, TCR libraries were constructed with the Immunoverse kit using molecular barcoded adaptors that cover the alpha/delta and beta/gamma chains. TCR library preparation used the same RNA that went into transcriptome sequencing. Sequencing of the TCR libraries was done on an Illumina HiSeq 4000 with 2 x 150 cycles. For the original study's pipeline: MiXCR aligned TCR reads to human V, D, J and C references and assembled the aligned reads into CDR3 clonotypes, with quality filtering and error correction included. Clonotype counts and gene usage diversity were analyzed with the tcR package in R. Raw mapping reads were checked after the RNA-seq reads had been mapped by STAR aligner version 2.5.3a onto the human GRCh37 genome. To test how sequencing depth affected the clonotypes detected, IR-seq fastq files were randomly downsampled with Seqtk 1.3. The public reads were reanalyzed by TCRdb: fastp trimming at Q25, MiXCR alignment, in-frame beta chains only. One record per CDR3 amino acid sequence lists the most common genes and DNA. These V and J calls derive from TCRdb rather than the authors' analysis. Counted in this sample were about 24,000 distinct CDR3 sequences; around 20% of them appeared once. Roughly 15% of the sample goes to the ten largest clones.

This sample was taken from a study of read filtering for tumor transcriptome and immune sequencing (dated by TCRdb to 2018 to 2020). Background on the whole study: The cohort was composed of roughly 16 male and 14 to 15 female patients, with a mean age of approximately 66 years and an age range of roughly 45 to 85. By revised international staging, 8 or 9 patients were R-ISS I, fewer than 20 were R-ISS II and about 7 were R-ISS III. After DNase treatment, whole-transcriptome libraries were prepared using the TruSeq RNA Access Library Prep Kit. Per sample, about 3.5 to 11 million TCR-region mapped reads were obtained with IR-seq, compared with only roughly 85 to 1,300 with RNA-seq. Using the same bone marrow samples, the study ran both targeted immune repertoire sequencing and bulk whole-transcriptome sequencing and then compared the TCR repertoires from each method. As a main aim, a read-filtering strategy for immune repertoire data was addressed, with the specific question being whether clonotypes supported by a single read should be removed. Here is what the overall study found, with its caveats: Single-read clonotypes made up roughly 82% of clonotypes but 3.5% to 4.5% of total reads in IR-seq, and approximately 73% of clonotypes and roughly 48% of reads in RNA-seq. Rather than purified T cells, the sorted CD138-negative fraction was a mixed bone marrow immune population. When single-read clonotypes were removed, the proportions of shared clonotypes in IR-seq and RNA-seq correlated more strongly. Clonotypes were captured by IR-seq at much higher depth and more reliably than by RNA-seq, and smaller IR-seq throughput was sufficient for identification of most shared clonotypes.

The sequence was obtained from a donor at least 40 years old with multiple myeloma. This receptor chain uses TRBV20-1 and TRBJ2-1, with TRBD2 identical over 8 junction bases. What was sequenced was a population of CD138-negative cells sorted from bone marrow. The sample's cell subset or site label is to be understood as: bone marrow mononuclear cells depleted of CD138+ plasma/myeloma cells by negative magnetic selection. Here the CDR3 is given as CGARSGGFHNEQFF. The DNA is TGCGGTGCTCGCAGCGGGGGATTTCACAATGAGCAGTTCTTC.